These 21 T cell receptor beta chains were all obtained from the same sample, sequenced in a study of regulatory T cells in long-lasting Graves disease (TCRdb year 2021). The library was built by means of multiplex PCR. TCRdb lists the instrument as Illumina HiSeq 4000. iRepertoire HTBI primers and Arm-PCR amplification of CDR3 regions were used to construct TCR beta libraries. TCRdb itself trimmed the public reads at Q25 with fastp, ran MiXCR and retained productive beta chains. Under each unique CDR3 protein, matching rows form one entry showing the most common genes and DNA. This sample comprises some 220,000 distinct CDR3 sequences, roughly 20% of them detected only once. The biggest ten clones account for about 11% of the sample. The label giving this sample's time point can be read as: newly diagnosed GD, antithyroid drugs for less than 3 months. For both TCR sequencing and RNA sequencing, RNA was extracted from PBMCs in TRIzol.

These data were likewise used in another study, on T cells in Graves' hyperthyroidism and ophthalmopathy.

Sequenced here: peripheral blood mononuclear cells (PBMCs), sampled at new diagnosis, from a patient treated with antithyroid drugs. These receptors originate from a woman aged 30 to 39 with Graves disease. Donor details come from another sample of the same person, matched by shared clones.

This clonotype was counted ten times or more. The CDR3 here is CASSLAWGDYGYTF. CDR3 sequence (DNA): TGTGCCAGCAGCTTAGCGTGGGGGGACTATGGCTACACCTTC. The chain combines TRBV7-9 with TRBJ1-2; perhaps TRBD1 as D (5 bases). Germline CDR1 SEHNR, CDR2 FQNEAQ (reference sequence). This CDR3 has 14 residues. Trimming left V 0 bases short and J 3 bases short, with 8 bases between.

This clonotype was counted ten times or more. The junction does not match germline at one end; this may be a read error. V usage is TRBV5-1 and J usage is TRBJ2-1; 11 bases map to TRBD2. CDR3 size: 16 residues. Per the germline V gene, CDR1 is SGHRS and CDR2 is YFSETQ. The CDR3 sequence is CASSPLLAGVANEQFF. DNA for the CDR3: TGTGCCAGCAGTCCCTTACTAGCGGGAGTCGCCAATGAGCAGTTCTTC.

This clonotype was recorded at least ten times. This rearrangement joins TRBV30 to TRBJ2-2, with D perhaps TRBD1 (6 bases). The germline V gene encodes CDR1 GTSNPN and CDR2 SVGIG (reference sequence). Trimming took 1 base from V and 3 from J, leaving 12 bases between them. The CDR3 sequence is 15 residues long. CDR3: CAWSEVGADTGELFF. In DNA, the CDR3 is TGTGCCTGGAGTGAAGTGGGGGCTGACACCGGGGAGCTGTTTTTT.

This clonotype was observed many times. The chain joins TRBV20-1 to TRBJ1-2; perhaps TRBD1 as D (6 bases). V gave up 3 bases and J gave up 8 bases, with 16 bases separating them. Germline values: CDR1 DFQATT, CDR2 SNEGSKA (reference sequence). CDR3 length equals 13 residues. CDR3 sequence: CSASLGGRGGYTF. The CDR3 nucleotides read TGCAGTGCTAGTCTGGGGGGGCGCGGAGGCTACACCTTC.

This clonotype was found many times. The chain joins TRBV14 to TRBJ2-7; 7 bases match TRBD1. The junction had 14 bases not matched to a gene; V was cut back by 0 bases and J by 3 bases. Per germline, CDR1 SGHDN and CDR2 FVKESK. CDR3 length: 18 amino acids. The CDR3 spells CASSQDYSGTAKLYEQYF. CDR3 coding DNA: TGTGCCAGCAGCCAAGATTATTCGGGGACAGCTAAACTCTACGAGCAGTACTTC.

This clonotype was counted only a few times. The chain combines TRBV4-1 with TRBJ1-3; tentatively, D is TRBD1 (5 bases). The germline V gene encodes CDR1 MGHRA and CDR2 YSYEKL. The CDR3 is made up of 16 amino acids. V shed 3 bases and J shed 0 bases, with 12 bases lying between them. The CDR3 is CASSQRQFASGNTIYF. CDR3 sequence (DNA): TGCGCCAGCAGCCAGCGACAGTTTGCCTCTGGAAACACCATATATTTT.

This clonotype showed up many times. The chain is built from TRBV6-1 and TRBJ1-1, with D unclear. Germline CDR1 MNHNS, CDR2 SASEGT. Trimming cost V 8 bases and J 3 bases, with 19 bases left between them. The CDR3 sequence is 15 residues long. CDR3 nucleotide sequence: TGTGCCAGCGTCCCTAAAAGAGGAGTCTACACTGAAGCTTTCTTT. Its translation is CASVPKRGVYTEAFF.

There are many counts of this clonotype. The chain employs TRBV12-3 or TRBV12-4 and TRBJ2-3; 7 nucleotides align to TRBD2. The CDR3 runs 12 residues. The J segment lost 8 bases and the V segment lost 5 bases, leaving 4 bases of the junction unmatched. CDR3 loop: CASSRSGGTQYF. The CDR3 bases are TGTGCCAGCAGTCGGTCGGGGGGTACGCAGTATTTT.

There are many counts of this clonotype. This chain links TRBV11-3 with TRBJ2-1; 14 positions agree with TRBD2. CDR1 and CDR2 from the germline V gene are SGHNT and YENEEA. The CDR3 loop spans 16 amino acids. Unmatched junction bases numbered 5, after V lost 5 bases and J lost 5 bases. The CDR3 nucleotides read TGTGCCAGCAGCAAAAGACTAGCGGGAGGGGACAATGAGCAGTTCTTC. It specifies CASSKRLAGGDNEQFF.

The chain recombines TRBV6-2 or TRBV6-3 with TRBJ2-3, with D perhaps matching TRBD1 or TRBD2 (5 bases each). Germline V lookup: CDR1 MNHEY, CDR2 SVGEGT. V was trimmed by 6 bases and J by 6 bases, leaving 22 bases between them. The CDR3 spans 16 residues. The CDR3 nucleotides read TGTGCCAGCAGGTTCACCACCGGGACCTTTTTGGATACGCAGTATTTT. It is translated as CASRFTTGTFLDTQYF.

Remarks on this clonotype: A far bigger clonotype differs at one base, so this is likely a read error. This chain uses TRBV2 with TRBJ1-2; no reliable D call. V lost 5 bases to trimming and J lost 2 bases, with 27 bases between them. Germline V gives CDR1 SNHLY, CDR2 FYNNEI. The CDR3 contains 19 residues. CDR3 residues: CASSLYSSSSSNENYGYTF. The CDR3 DNA reads as TGTGCCAGCAGTTTATATAGCAGTTCTTCCTCAAACGAGAACTATGGCTACACCTTC.

This clonotype was seen ten or more times. V usage is TRBV6-2 or TRBV6-3 and J usage is TRBJ2-3; D uncertain. The germline CDR1 and CDR2 sequences are MNHEY and SVGEGT. Trimming removed 8 bases from V and 4 bases from J, with 13 bases in between. The CDR3 length is 13 residues. CDR3 bases: TGTGCCAGCGGTAACAGCGAAGCAGATACGCAGTATTTT. Translating gives CASGNSEADTQYF.

V usage is TRBV3-1 and J usage is TRBJ2-6; 7 positions agree with TRBD1. Germline CDR1 reads LGHDT; CDR2 reads YNNKEL (reference sequence). V gave up 4 bases and J gave up 2 bases; unmatched junction bases: 8. This CDR3 comprises 17 residues. In DNA, the CDR3 is TGTGCCAGCAGCCGGGACAGTCGGCGCCCTGGGGCCAACGTCCTGACTTTC. Translation: CASSRDSRRPGANVLTF.

This clonotype has more than one count but fewer than ten. A much larger clone lies a single base off, so this may be a read error. The rearrangement links TRBV12-3 or TRBV12-4 to TRBJ1-5; D is unresolved. This CDR3 is built from 11 residues. V lost 5 bases and J lost 4, with 3 bases in between. The CDR3 reads CASSQNQPQHF. DNA of the CDR3: TGTGCCAGCAGTCAGAATCAGCCCCAGCATTTT.

This clonotype appeared once. V and J are TRBV12-3 or TRBV12-4 and TRBJ2-3, with D perhaps given as TRBD1 or TRBD2 (5 bases each). The CDR3 sequence is 14 residues long. Trimming cost V 1 base and J 5 bases, with 10 bases left between them. CDR3: CASSLGDQLDTQYF. The CDR3 bases are TGTGCCAGCAGTTTAGGGGACCAGCTAGATACGCAGTATTTT.

In this sample, this clonotype turned up many times. CDR3 region: CASSPGQGKLFF. The CDR3 DNA is TGTGCCAGCAGTCCCGGACAGGGAAAACTGTTTTTT. This rearrangement joins TRBV12-3 or TRBV12-4 to TRBJ1-4; 8 bases line up with TRBD1. The CDR3 length is 12 residues. V trimming: 5 bases; J trimming: 10 bases; junction bases outside the gene matches: 3.

This clonotype was observed many times. This chain uses TRBV2 with TRBJ1-1; D perhaps matches TRBD1 (5 bases). Germline assignment: CDR1 SNHLY and CDR2 FYNNEI. The V end lost 4 bases, the J end lost 3 bases, and 15 bases lay between the germline ends. This CDR3 has 15 amino acids. CDR3 residues: CASSGGGGLYTEAFF. The CDR3 DNA is TGTGCCAGCAGTGGGGGGGGGGGGTTATACACTGAAGCTTTCTTT.

On this clonotype itself: Possible read error: a much larger clone is one base away. The chain combines TRBV5-1 with TRBJ2-7, with 9 bases matching TRBD2. Germline lookup yields CDR1 SGHRS and CDR2 YFSETQ. The CDR3 is made up of 16 amino acids. This CDR3 reads CANSPDGGLAAYEQYF. The CDR3 region has the DNA TGCGCCAACAGCCCCGACGGGGGACTAGCCGCCTACGAGCAGTACTTC.

This clonotype appeared many times. This sequence joins TRBV7-8 and TRBJ2-2; 7 bases match TRBD2. CDR1 SGHVS and CDR2 FQNEAQ come from the germline V gene. This CDR3 comprises 15 residues. Trimming at V came to 5 bases and at J to 1 base, leaving 4 bases not matched to a gene. CDR3 in DNA: TGTGCCAGCAGCCCTTGGGGGGGGAACACCGGGGAGCTGTTTTTT. This codes for CASSPWGGNTGELFF.

This clonotype came up a few times. Here the CDR3 reads CASSQAGLEQFF. For the CDR3, the DNA is TGCGCCAGCAGCCAAGCAGGGCTTGAGCAGTTCTTC. The V gene is TRBV4-1, the J gene TRBJ2-1, with D maybe TRBD1 (5 bases). Germline V gene data show CDR1 as MGHRA and CDR2 as YSYEKL. CDR3 length: 12 amino acids. Trimming left V 1 base short and J 9 bases short, with 7 bases between.

This clonotype was counted at least ten times. The chain is built from TRBV29-1 and TRBJ1-2, with TRBD1 matching 12 bases. The V segment lost 3 bases and the J segment 8 bases; nucleotides outside the gene matches: 7. CDR1 and CDR2 from the germline V gene are SQVTM and ANQGSEA. The CDR3 spans 14 residues. CDR3: CSVDGGQGAEGYTF. The CDR3 DNA follows: TGCAGCGTTGATGGGGGACAGGGGGCGGAGGGCTACACCTTC.